Below are 20 T cell receptor beta chains sequenced from a single sample in a study of T-cell memory formation after mild COVID-19. In TCRdb, the 5' RACE reads were re-called with MiXCR into one record per CDR3 protein. Among a few hundred thousand distinct CDR3 sequences listed, roughly a fifth were seen once. The sequenced sample was PBMCs or a T cell subset sorted from them (not recorded which). The origin of the receptors is a young man who had mild COVID-19 (a few samples of this study predate the infection). Cell type and time point are not known.

The chain recombines TRBV3-1 with TRBJ2-7, with D unresolved. V shed 4 bases and J shed 4 bases, with 11 bases lying between them. The germline gives CDR1 LGHDT, CDR2 YNNKEL (reference sequence). The length of the CDR3 is 13 residues. Here the CDR3 reads CASSPTLAYEQYF. The DNA for the CDR3 is TGTGCCAGCAGCCCGACCCTCGCTTACGAGCAGTACTTC.

This clonotype showed up just a few times. V is TRBV29-1 and J is TRBJ2-3, with D perhaps assigned TRBD1 or TRBD2 (5 bases each). Per germline, CDR1 SQVTM and CDR2 ANQGSEA. This CDR3 contains 12 residues. With 6 bases removed from V and 4 bases from J, the gap between germline ends came to 11 bases. CDR3 sequence: CSVGDGPDTQYF. The CDR3 DNA reads as TGCAGCGTGGGGGACGGGCCAGATACGCAGTATTTT.

This clonotype was recorded many times. This chain connects TRBV5-5 to TRBJ2-3, with D possibly being TRBD1 (7 bases). The ends were cut back, 5 bases at V and 0 bases at J, with 16 bases in the middle. CDR3 length: 16 amino acids. The germline CDR1 and CDR2 sequences are SGHKS and YYEKEE (reference sequence). CDR3 nucleotide sequence: TGTGCCAGCAGATCCCAGGGGGGATTTAGCACAGATACGCAGTATTTT. Protein product: CASRSQGGFSTDTQYF.

The gene calls are TRBV4-3 and TRBJ1-2; 9 positions match TRBD1. Trimming at V came to 5 bases and at J to 0 bases, leaving 10 bases not matched to a gene. Germline CDR1 LGHNA, CDR2 YSLEER. This CDR3 has 17 amino acids. The CDR3 DNA follows: TGCGCCAGCAGCTTCCGACAGGGGGACGTATCTAACTATGGCTACACCTTC. Amino acids: CASSFRQGDVSNYGYTF.

This clonotype appeared a few times. This chain connects TRBV10-2 to TRBJ1-3, with TRBD1 as a possible D gene (6 bases). Deletions cut 3 bases from V and 7 bases from J, with 13 bases between. The CDR3 loop spans 14 amino acids. The V gene's germline CDR1 is WSHSY and CDR2 SAAADI. CDR3 nucleotides: TGCGCCAGCAGTGATGATCGGCAGGGGAACACCATATATTTT. Its translation: CASSDDRQGNTIYF.

In nucleotides, the CDR3 is TGTGCCAGCAGCATCCGGGGGGACCACTCCTACAATGAGCAGTTCTTC. It is translated as CASSIRGDHSYNEQFF. The chain links TRBV11-3 to TRBJ2-1, with 7 nucleotides matching TRBD2. The trim removed 5 bases at V and 0 bases at J, leaving 7 bases unmatched. Germline CDR1 and CDR2: SGHNT and YENEEA. This CDR3 region has 16 residues.

There are a few counts of this clonotype. The chain uses TRBV7-2 and TRBJ1-3, with D unclear. Germline V gives CDR1 SGHTA, CDR2 FQGNSA. V gave up 1 base and J gave up 1 base, with 11 bases separating them. This CDR3 is 16 amino acids long. CDR3 bases: TGTGCCAGCAGCTTAGGTGGGGTCGGGTCTGGAAACACCATATATTTT. Protein product: CASSLGGVGSGNTIYF.

The gene calls are TRBV4-3 and TRBJ2-3; TRBD2 aligns across 13 bases. Germline loops: CDR1 LGHNA, CDR2 YSLEER. V was clipped by 1 base and J by 9 bases; unmatched bases: 4. The CDR3 length is 15 residues. The CDR3 protein is CASSQGTSGGGTQYF. CDR3 sequence (DNA): TGCGCCAGCAGCCAAGGGACTAGCGGGGGAGGCACGCAGTATTTT.

In its sample, this clonotype was seen a few times. The chain has TRBV5-1 and TRBJ2-3; 8 bases match TRBD2. The germline gives CDR1 SGHRS, CDR2 YFSETQ. The length of the CDR3 is 16 residues. The V segment lost 1 base and the J segment 2 bases; nucleotides outside the gene matches: 6. The CDR3 DNA sequence: TGCGCCAGCAGCTTGCAGGTAGCGGGACCCACAGATACGCAGTATTTT. Translated, it gives CASSLQVAGPTDTQYF.

This chain joins TRBV6-1 and TRBJ1-1, with TRBD1 identical over 7 bases. The trim removed 9 bases at V and 0 bases at J, leaving 4 bases unmatched. CDR1 and CDR2 from the germline V gene are MNHNS and SASEGT. The CDR3 totals 13 residues. The CDR3 sequence is CARGGQLNTEAFF. The CDR3 nucleotides are TGTGCCAGAGGGGGACAGTTGAACACTGAAGCTTTCTTT.

This clonotype was recorded a few times. This sequence joins TRBV12-3 or TRBV12-4 and TRBJ2-3; 8 bases agree with TRBD1. This CDR3 is built from 15 residues. Losses at the gene ends were 6 bases for V and 1 base for J; bases not matched to a gene: 6. CDR3 amino acids: CASRDPGQGTDTQYF. The CDR3 nucleotides are TGTGCCAGCAGGGACCCGGGACAGGGCACAGATACGCAGTATTTT.

The chain joins TRBV29-1 to TRBJ2-6, with 8 bases lining up with TRBD2. The CDR3 sequence is 18 residues long. Losses at the gene ends were 2 bases for V and 0 bases for J; bases not matched to a gene: 9. Germline CDR1 and CDR2: SQVTM and ANQGSEA. The CDR3 DNA sequence: TGCAGCGTTGAATCCTCGGGGGGGACCAGCTCTGGGGCCAACGTCCTGACTTTC. This codes for CSVESSGGTSSGANVLTF.

This clonotype was seen a few times. The J gene is TRBJ2-1, the V gene TRBV3-1, with TRBD1 as a possible D gene (6 bases). The CDR3 runs 13 residues. Germline CDR1 reads LGHDT; CDR2 reads YNNKEL (reference sequence). V dropped 7 bases and J dropped 10 bases, with 17 bases sitting between them. CDR3 nucleotides: TGTGCCAGCACTCCCAAAGGTGGGGGCGAGCAGTTCTTC. Translating gives CASTPKGGGEQFF.

The V and J genes are TRBV5-1 and TRBJ1-2; unclear D gene. The CDR3 runs 14 residues. V gave up 3 bases and J gave up 4 bases, with 13 bases separating them. Germline CDR1 and CDR2: SGHRS and YFSETQ. The CDR3 sequence: CASSSGFGSYGYTF. The CDR3 DNA reads as TGCGCCAGCAGCTCAGGTTTCGGATCCTATGGCTACACCTTC.

The sample holds a few counts of this clonotype. The rearrangement joins TRBV19 to TRBJ1-1, with D hard to call. The V gene lost 3 bases and the J gene lost 0 bases, with 11 bases spanning the gap. Looked up from germline, CDR1 is LNHDA and CDR2 is SQIVND (reference sequence). This CDR3 is built from 15 residues. The CDR3 bases are TGTGCCAGTAGTATCAACCAGCTCTTGAACACTGAAGCTTTCTTT. Protein: CASSINQLLNTEAFF.

This CDR3 is CASSLLTSTDTQYF. DNA for the CDR3: TGTGCCAGCAGCTTACTGACTAGCACAGATACGCAGTATTTT. The chain joins TRBV7-8 to TRBJ2-3; unclear D gene. The germline gives CDR1 SGHVS, CDR2 FQNEAQ. The CDR3 contains 14 residues. The ends were cut back, 2 bases at V and 0 bases at J, with 6 bases in the middle.

In its sample, this clonotype was seen a few times. The chain uses TRBV6-6 and TRBJ1-5; D remains ambiguous. Trimming shortened V by 6 bases and J by 6 bases, and 9 bases separated the two germline ends. Germline CDR1 is MNHNY and CDR2 is SVGAGI (reference sequence). This CDR3 has 12 residues. In nucleotides, the CDR3 is TGTGCCAGCAGCCTCGAGGTTCAGCCCCAGCATTTT. This sequence encodes CASSLEVQPQHF.

This clonotype was counted ten times or more. The chain combines TRBV6-1 with TRBJ2-2, with 12 bases fitting TRBD2. Trimming cost V 2 bases and J 6 bases; bases outside gene matches: 1. This CDR3 is 15 amino acids long. The germline V gene encodes CDR1 MNHNS and CDR2 SASEGT. CDR3 nucleotides: TGTGCCAGCAGTGAACTAGCGGGGGGGCCCGGGGAGCTGTTTTTT. The encoded protein is CASSELAGGPGELFF.

This clonotype was detected a few times. CDR3 amino acids: CASSSLGDSNEKLFF. DNA of the CDR3: TGTGCCAGCAGTTCACTGGGGGACTCTAATGAAAAACTGTTTTTT. The chain is built from TRBV6-5 and TRBJ1-4; the D gene is possibly TRBD1 (5 bases). CDR1 is MNHEY and CDR2 is SVGAGI in the germline V gene. V was clipped by 4 bases and J by 3 bases, with 12 bases between them. The CDR3 covers 15 residues.

This clonotype was picked up a small number of times. This chain links TRBV15 with TRBJ1-3; no reliable D call. The germline V gene encodes CDR1 LNHNV and CDR2 YYDKDF (reference sequence). This CDR3 is built from 13 residues. Trimming left V 0 bases short and J 3 bases short, with 3 bases between. The CDR3 spells CATSRDYGNTIYF. The CDR3 DNA sequence: TGTGCCACCAGCAGAGATTATGGAAACACCATATATTTT.